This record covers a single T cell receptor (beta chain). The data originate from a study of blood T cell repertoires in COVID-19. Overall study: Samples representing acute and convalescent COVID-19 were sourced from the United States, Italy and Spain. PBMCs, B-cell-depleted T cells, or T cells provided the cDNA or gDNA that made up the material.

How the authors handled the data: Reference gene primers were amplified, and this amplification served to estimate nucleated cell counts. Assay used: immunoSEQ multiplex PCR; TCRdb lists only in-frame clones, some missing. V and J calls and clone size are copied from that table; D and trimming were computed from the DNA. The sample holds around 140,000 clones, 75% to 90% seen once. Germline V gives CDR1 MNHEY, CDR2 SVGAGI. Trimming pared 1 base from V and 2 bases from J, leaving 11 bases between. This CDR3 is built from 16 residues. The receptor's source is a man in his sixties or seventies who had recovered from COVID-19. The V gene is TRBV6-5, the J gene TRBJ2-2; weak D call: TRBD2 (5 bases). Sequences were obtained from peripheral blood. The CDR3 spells CASSYWAGRNTGELFF. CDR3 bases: TGTGCCAGCAGTTACTGGGCGGGTAGAAACACCGGGGAGCTGTTTTTT.